Listed below are T cell receptor beta chains from one sample, sequenced in a study of regulatory T cells in long-lasting Graves disease. One entry per CDR3 protein, called by TCRdb with MiXCR from the multiplex PCR reads. Here the sample spans some 340,000 distinct CDR3 sequences, roughly 24% being singletons. The sequences come from peripheral blood mononuclear cells (PBMCs), collected when the disease was refractory, from a patient treated with antithyroid drugs. These receptors were taken from a woman aged 35 to 49 with Graves disease. The CDR3 runs from the conserved cysteine through the conserved F or W. The order of the fields is V gene, J gene, clone size, D gene, CDR3 protein, CDR3 DNA. D genes are given only for firm matches. Clone size is given for some rows only: seen once, a few or many times, or a class if the clone is expanded.

TRBV27	TRBJ2-7	few	TRBD2	CASSSLPLSISGSFNEQYF	TGTGCCAGCAGTTCACTTCCGCTTTCAATAAGCGGGAGCTTCAACGAGCAGTACTTC
TRBV20-1	TRBJ1-1	few	NA	CSAHPTEAFF	TGCAGTGCTCATCCCACTGAAGCTTTCTTT
TRBV11-2	TRBJ2-7	NA	NA	CASSPTSGRRSSYEQYF	TGTGCCAGCAGCCCTACCTCTGGGCGGCGGAGCTCCTACGAGCAGTACTTC
TRBV12-3/TRBV12-4	TRBJ1-5	many	TRBD1	CASSFPQGQSSNQPQHF	TGTGCCAGCAGTTTCCCCCAGGGACAGAGTAGCAATCAGCCCCAGCATTTT
TRBV28	TRBJ2-4	many	TRBD1	CASSSGQGLAKNIQYF	TGTGCCAGCAGTTCGGGACAGGGCTTAGCCAAAAACATTCAGTACTTC
TRBV6-5	TRBJ1-5	many	NA	CASSYRDNQPQHF	TGTGCCAGCAGTTACAGGGACAATCAGCCCCAGCATTTT
TRBV10-2	TRBJ1-4	NA	NA	CASSEVRVGEKLFF	TGCGCCAGCAGTGAGGTCAGGGTAGGAGAAAAACTGTTTTTT
TRBV2	TRBJ2-5	many	NA	CARGLGETQYF	TGTGCCAGGGGCCTTGGAGAGACCCAGTACTTC
TRBV15	TRBJ2-1	NA	TRBD2	CATSRLAGPYNEQFF	TGTGCCACCAGCAGACTAGCGGGGCCTTACAATGAGCAGTTCTTC
TRBV11-2	TRBJ2-7	many	NA	CASSYGTPYEQYF	TGTGCCAGCAGTTACGGGACTCCCTACGAGCAGTACTTC
TRBV3-1	TRBJ2-2	NA	NA	CASSQTRPGVGTGELFF	TGTGCCAGCAGCCAGACCCGACCGGGAGTAGGCACCGGGGAGCTGTTTTTT
TRBV20-1	TRBJ2-3	NA	NA	CSVRSNTQYF	TGCAGTGTTAGGTCGAATACGCAGTATTTT
TRBV3-1	TRBJ2-7	few	NA	CASSQERGNREQYF	TGTGCCAGCAGCCAAGAAAGAGGGAACAGGGAGCAGTACTTC
TRBV6-1	TRBJ1-1	many	NA	CASRMTGPNTEAFF	TGCGCCAGCAGGATGACAGGTCCGAACACTGAAGCTTTCTTT
TRBV12-3/TRBV12-4	TRBJ2-7	many	NA	CASSLALVTFEQYF	TGTGCCAGCAGTTTAGCGCTAGTGACGTTCGAGCAGTACTTC
TRBV6-5	TRBJ1-1	many	NA	CASSYGEKGTEAFF	TGTGCCAGCAGTTATGGGGAGAAGGGCACTGAAGCTTTCTTT
TRBV6-1	TRBJ1-6	many	NA	CASNYGVGTQNSPLHF	TGTGCCAGCAACTACGGAGTGGGGACACAAAATTCACCCCTCCACTTT
TRBV3-1	TRBJ2-3	NA	TRBD2	CASSQGDYVSQYF	TGTGCCAGCAGCCAAGGGGACTATGTGTCGCAGTATTTT
TRBV5-5	TRBJ2-7	NA	TRBD2	CASSWGGKTSGTFYEQYF	TGTGCCAGCAGCTGGGGGGGGAAGACTAGCGGGACGTTCTACGAGCAGTACTTC
TRBV11-2	TRBJ1-4	many	NA	CASSLWDQGEKLFF	TGTGCCAGCAGCTTATGGGACCAGGGGGAAAAACTGTTTTTT
TRBV5-6	TRBJ1-1	few	TRBD1	CASSPGTGSEAFF	TGTGCCAGCAGCCCTGGGACAGGGTCTGAAGCTTTCTTT
TRBV2	TRBJ2-1	NA	TRBD2	CASGLAGGPNEQFF	TGTGCCAGCGGACTAGCGGGAGGGCCCAATGAGCAGTTCTTC
TRBV20-1	TRBJ1-5	many	NA	CSASGGPNQPQHF	TGCAGTGCCTCGGGGGGGCCTAATCAGCCCCAGCATTTT
TRBV6-1	TRBJ2-1	few	TRBD1	CASSLAGTDNYNEQFF	TGTGCCAGCAGCCTCGCCGGGACAGACAATTACAATGAGCAGTTCTTC
TRBV28	TRBJ2-1	few	NA	CASSPYRGDLINEQFF	TGTGCCAGCAGCCCTTACCGAGGGGATCTTATTAATGAGCAGTTCTTC
TRBV20-1	TRBJ2-7	many	NA	CSASWQEGEQYF	TGCAGTGCTAGCTGGCAGGAGGGCGAGCAGTACTTC
TRBV3-1	TRBJ1-6	many	NA	CASSGVGNSPLHF	TGTGCCAGCAGCGGTGTGGGGAATTCACCCCTCCACTTT
TRBV27	TRBJ2-7	NA	NA	CASSLSLVNEQYF	TGTGCCAGCAGTTTATCCCTGGTAAATGAGCAGTACTTC
TRBV2	TRBJ2-7	NA	TRBD1	CASSKTGISYEQYF	TGTGCCAGCAGTAAGACAGGGATCTCCTACGAGCAGTACTTC
TRBV12-3/TRBV12-4	TRBJ1-1	many	NA	CASTLGLMNTEAFF	TGTGCCAGCACCCTGGGACTTATGAACACTGAAGCTTTCTTT
TRBV6-1	TRBJ2-7	many	NA	CASSESPGVDEQYF	TGTGCCAGCAGTGAGTCGCCGGGCGTCGACGAGCAGTACTTC
TRBV29-1	TRBJ2-2	NA	NA	CSVVLYGELFF	TGCAGCGTTGTTCTGTACGGGGAGCTGTTTTTT
TRBV6-2/TRBV6-3	TRBJ2-5	NA	NA	CASSYAFLARETQYF	TGTGCCAGCAGTTATGCGTTCCTAGCCAGAGAGACCCAGTACTTC
TRBV12-3/TRBV12-4	TRBJ2-7	few	TRBD2	CASRGGLAVSYEQYF	TGTGCCAGCAGGGGGGGACTAGCGGTTTCCTACGAGCAGTACTTC
TRBV29-1	TRBJ2-5	many	TRBD1	CSVEEQGRQETQYF	TGCAGCGTTGAAGAACAGGGGCGCCAAGAGACCCAGTACTTC
TRBV15	TRBJ1-3	many	NA	CATSRDSWRDGNTIYF	TGTGCCACCAGCAGAGATAGTTGGAGGGATGGAAACACCATATATTTT
TRBV27	TRBJ1-2	many	NA	CASSPMRGLGRYGYTF	TGTGCCAGCAGTCCCATGCGGGGGTTGGGACGATATGGCTACACCTTC
TRBV12-3/TRBV12-4	TRBJ2-1	NA	TRBD2	CASSFTSGKGNNEQFF	TGTGCCAGCAGTTTCACTAGCGGGAAAGGGAACAATGAGCAGTTCTTC